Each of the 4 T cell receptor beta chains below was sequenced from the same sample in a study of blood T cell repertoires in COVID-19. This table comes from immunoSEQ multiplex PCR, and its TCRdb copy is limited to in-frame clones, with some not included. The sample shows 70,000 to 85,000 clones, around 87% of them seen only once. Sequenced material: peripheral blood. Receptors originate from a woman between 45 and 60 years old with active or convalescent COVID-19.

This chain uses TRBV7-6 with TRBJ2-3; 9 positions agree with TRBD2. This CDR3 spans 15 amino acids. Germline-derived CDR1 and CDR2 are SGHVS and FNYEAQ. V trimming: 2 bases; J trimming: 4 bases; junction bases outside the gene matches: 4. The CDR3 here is CASSLLAGGPDTQYF. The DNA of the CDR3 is TGTGCCAGCAGCTTACTGGCGGGGGGGCCAGATACGCAGTATTTT.

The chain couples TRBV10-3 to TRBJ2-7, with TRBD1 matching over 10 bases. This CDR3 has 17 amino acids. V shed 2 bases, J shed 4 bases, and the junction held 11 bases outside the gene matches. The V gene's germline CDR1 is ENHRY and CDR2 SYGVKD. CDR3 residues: CAISETWGTGAWYEQYF. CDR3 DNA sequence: TGTGCCATCAGTGAGACATGGGGGACAGGGGCCTGGTACGAGCAGTACTTC.

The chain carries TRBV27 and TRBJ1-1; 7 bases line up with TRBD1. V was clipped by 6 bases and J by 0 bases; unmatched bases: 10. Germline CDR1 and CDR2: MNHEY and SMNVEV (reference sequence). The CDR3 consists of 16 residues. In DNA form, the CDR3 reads TGTGCCAGCAGCCGTGACAGGGAGCCGATGAACACTGAAGCTTTCTTT. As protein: CASSRDREPMNTEAFF.

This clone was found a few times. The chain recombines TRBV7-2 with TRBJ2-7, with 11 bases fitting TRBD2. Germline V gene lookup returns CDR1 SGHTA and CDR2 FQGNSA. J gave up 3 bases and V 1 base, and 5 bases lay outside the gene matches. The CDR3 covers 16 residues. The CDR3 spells CASSLGSLAGGYEQYF. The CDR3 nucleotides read TGTGCCAGCAGCTTAGGGTCCCTAGCGGGGGGCTACGAGCAGTACTTC. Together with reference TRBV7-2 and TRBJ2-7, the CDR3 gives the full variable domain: GAGVSQSPSNKVTEKGKDVELRCDPISGHTALYWYRQSLGQGLEFLIYFQGNSAPDKSGLPSDRFSAERTGGSVSTLTIQRTQQEDSAVYLCASSLGSLAGGYEQYFGPGTRLTVT.